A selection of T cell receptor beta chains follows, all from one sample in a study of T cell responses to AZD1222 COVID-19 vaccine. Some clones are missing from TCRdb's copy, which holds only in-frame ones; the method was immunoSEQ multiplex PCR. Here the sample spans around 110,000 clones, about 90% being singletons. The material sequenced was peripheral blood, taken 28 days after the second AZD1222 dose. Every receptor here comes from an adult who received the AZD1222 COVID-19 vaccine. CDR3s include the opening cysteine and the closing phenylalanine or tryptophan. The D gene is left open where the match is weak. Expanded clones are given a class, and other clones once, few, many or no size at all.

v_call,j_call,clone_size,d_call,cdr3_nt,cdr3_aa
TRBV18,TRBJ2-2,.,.,TGTGCCAGCTCACCGAGGACAGCCACGAACACCGGGGAGCTGTTTTTT,CASSPRTATNTGELFF
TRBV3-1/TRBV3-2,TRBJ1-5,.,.,TGTGCCAGCAGCCAGGGGGAGCAGCCCCAGCATTTT,CASSQGEQPQHF
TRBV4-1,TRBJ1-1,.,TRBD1,TGCGCCAGCAGCCCATCGACAGGGGGTATAACAAACACTGAAGCTTTCTTT,CASSPSTGGITNTEAFF
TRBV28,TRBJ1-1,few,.,TGTGCCAGCAGTTCGTCCCCCCGAAACACTGAAGCTTTCTTT,CASSSSPRNTEAFF
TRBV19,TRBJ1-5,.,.,TGTGCCAGTAGTATGAATGCTATCAATCAGCCCCAGCATTTT,CASSMNAINQPQHF
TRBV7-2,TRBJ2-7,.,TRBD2,TGTGCCAGCAGCTTAGGAGGGGCGGGAGAAGGGTACGAGCAGTACTTC,CASSLGGAGEGYEQYF
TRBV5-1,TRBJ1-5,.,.,TGCGCCAGCAGCTTGGGGCTAGGGACCGTTGAAAGCAATCAGCCCCAGCATTTT,CASSLGLGTVESNQPQHF
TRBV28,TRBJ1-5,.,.,TGTGCCAGCAGGCAGGGGTACAATCAGCCCCAGCATTTT,CASRQGYNQPQHF
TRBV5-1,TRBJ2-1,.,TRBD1,TGCGCCAGCAGCAGCCAGGGACAGCGAGCTTACAATGAGCAGTTCTTC,CASSSQGQRAYNEQFF
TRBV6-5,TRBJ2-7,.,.,TGTGCCAGCAGACAGGACAGAATCTCCTACGAGCAGTACTTC,CASRQDRISYEQYF
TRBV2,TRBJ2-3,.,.,TGTGCCAGCAGTAGCACAGATACGCAGTATTTT,CASSSTDTQYF
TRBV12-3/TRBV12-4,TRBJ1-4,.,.,TGTGCCAGCAGTTTGGGGGCACGAGAAAAACTGTTTTTT,CASSLGAREKLFF
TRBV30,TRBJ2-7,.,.,TGTGCCTGGAGTGTTGGGCCGGGGGCCTTCGAGCAGTACTTC,CAWSVGPGAFEQYF
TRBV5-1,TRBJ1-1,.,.,TGCGCCAGCAGCTTGGCGCGGGGCGGGAACACTGAAGCTTTCTTT,CASSLARGGNTEAFF
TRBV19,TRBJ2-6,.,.,TGTGCCAGTAGACTAAGAGGGTCTGGGGCCAACGTCCTGACTTTC,CASRLRGSGANVLTF
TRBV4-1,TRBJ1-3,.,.,TGCGCCAGCAGCCGACCAACAGGGAACGGAAACACCATATATTTT,CASSRPTGNGNTIYF
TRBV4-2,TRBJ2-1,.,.,TGTGCCAGCAGCCAAGATCCGGCCCTCTCCTACAATGAGCAGTTCTTC,CASSQDPALSYNEQFF
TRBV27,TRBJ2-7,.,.,TGTGCCAGCAGTTTCTCTCCGACCTCCTACGAGCAGTACTTC,CASSFSPTSYEQYF
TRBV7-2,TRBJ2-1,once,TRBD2,TGTGCCAGCAGCTTAGTAAGCGGGGGGGCCAACAATGAGCAGTTCTTC,CASSLVSGGANNEQFF
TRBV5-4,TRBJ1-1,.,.,TGTGCCAGCAGCTTCAGGGAATCACGGACTGAAGCTTTCTTT,CASSFRESRTEAFF
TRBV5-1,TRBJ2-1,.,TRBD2,TGCGCCAGCAGCCACCCCCCCGGCGCGGGAGTCTCCTACAATGAGCAGTTCTTC,CASSHPPGAGVSYNEQFF
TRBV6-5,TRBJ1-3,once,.,TGTGCCAGCCGCCAGGAGCCAAACTCTGGAAACACCATATATTTT,CASRQEPNSGNTIYF
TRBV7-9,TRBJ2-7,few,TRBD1,TGTGCCAGCAGCCCTCGACAGGGGCACTACGAGCAGTACTTC,CASSPRQGHYEQYF
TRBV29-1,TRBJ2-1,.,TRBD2,TGCAGCGTACAAGGACTAGCTGGCAATGAGCAGTTCTTC,CSVQGLAGNEQFF
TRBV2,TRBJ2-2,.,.,TGTGCCAGCAGTGAAGATGGCGTGCACACCGGGGAGCTGTTTTTT,CASSEDGVHTGELFF
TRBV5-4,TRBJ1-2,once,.,TGTGCCAGCAGCTCGAACGGGGGGTCTAACTATGGCTACACCTTC,CASSSNGGSNYGYTF
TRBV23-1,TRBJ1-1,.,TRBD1,TGCGCCAGCAGTCAATCGACAGGGTTCGACACTGAAGCTTTCTTT,CASSQSTGFDTEAFF
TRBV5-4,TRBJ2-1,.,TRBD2,TGTGCCAGCAGCTTCACTAGCGGAAACAATGAGCAGTTCTTC,CASSFTSGNNEQFF
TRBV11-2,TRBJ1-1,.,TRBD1,TGTGCCAGCAGCGCGACAGGGGGGGCCACTGAAGCTTTCTTT,CASSATGGATEAFF
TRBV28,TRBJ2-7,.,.,TGTGCCAGCAGTACTTTACAAGTCCTAGAGTACGAGCAGTACTTC,CASSTLQVLEYEQYF
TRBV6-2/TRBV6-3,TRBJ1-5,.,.,TGTGCCAGCAGTTACCGGGAGGAGGCTTTTCAGCCCCAGCATTTT,CASSYREEAFQPQHF
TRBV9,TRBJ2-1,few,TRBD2,TGTGCCAGCGGAAACCCCTTAGCGGGGGTCTACAATGAGCAGTTCTTC,CASGNPLAGVYNEQFF
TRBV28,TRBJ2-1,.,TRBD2,TGTGCCAGCAGTAAGGGACTAGCGGGAGTGAGTGAGCAGTTCTTC,CASSKGLAGVSEQFF
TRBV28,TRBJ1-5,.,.,TGTGCCAGCAGTTTATTTGGGTTGGGGGGCGTAGGAAATCAGCCCCAGCATTTT,CASSLFGLGGVGNQPQHF
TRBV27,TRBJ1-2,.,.,TGTGCCAGCAGTCTAGATGCATACAACTTCTATGGCTACACCTTC,CASSLDAYNFYGYTF
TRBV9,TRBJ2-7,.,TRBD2,TGTGCCAGCAGCTCGGGACTATCAGCCTTCCCCCTATTCTACGAGCAGTACTTC,CASSSGLSAFPLFYEQYF
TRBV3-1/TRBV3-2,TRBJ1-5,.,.,TGTGCCAGCAGCAGGCGGGGGGGACCCAATCAGCCCCAGCATTTT,CASSRRGGPNQPQHF
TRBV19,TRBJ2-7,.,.,TGTGCCAGTAGTATGGCGGGGTTCAAATCCTACGAGCAGTACTTC,CASSMAGFKSYEQYF
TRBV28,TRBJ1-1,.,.,TGTGCCAGCAGTTTCTACAATCGGAACACTGAAGCTTTCTTT,CASSFYNRNTEAFF
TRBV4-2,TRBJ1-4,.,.,TGTGCCAGCAGCGACCGGGACAAGGTTGAAAAACTGTTTTTT,CASSDRDKVEKLFF
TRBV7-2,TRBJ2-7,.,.,TGTGCCAGCAGCACACGCCGGGACTACGAGCAGTACTTC,CASSTRRDYEQYF
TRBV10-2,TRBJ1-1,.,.,TGCGCCAGCACCAAGGACGGGCCGTCTGCTGAAGCTTTCTTT,CASTKDGPSAEAFF
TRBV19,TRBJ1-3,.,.,TGTGCCAGTACGATAACAAGAGGAAACACCATATATTTT,CASTITRGNTIYF
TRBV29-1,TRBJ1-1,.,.,TGCAGCGTTGAATTAGGTACAGGAACTGAAGCTTTCTTT,CSVELGTGTEAFF
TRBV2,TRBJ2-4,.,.,TGTGCCAGCAGTGAGGTGGCTGTGGAGGCCGACATTCAGTACTTC,CASSEVAVEADIQYF
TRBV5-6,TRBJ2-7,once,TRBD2,TGTGCCAGCAGCCGGACTAGAGTCTACGAGCAGTACTTC,CASSRTRVYEQYF
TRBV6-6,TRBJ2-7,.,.,TGTGCCAGCAGTCCTGGGAGCTACGAGCAGTACTTC,CASSPGSYEQYF
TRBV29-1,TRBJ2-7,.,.,TGCAGCGTAGTCAGGAGCGGCTACGAGCAGTACTTC,CSVVRSGYEQYF
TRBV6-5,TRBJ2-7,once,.,TGTGCCAGCAGTTCCAGGGGTAGCCACGAGCAGTACTTC,CASSSRGSHEQYF
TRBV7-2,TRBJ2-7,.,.,TGTGCCAGCAGCCCTTCCACAGCGAAACCTACGGTGCAGTACTTC,CASSPSTAKPTVQYF
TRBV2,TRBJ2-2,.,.,TGTGCCAGCAGTGATCTAGCCAGGGGATCCACCGGGGAGCTGTTTTTT,CASSDLARGSTGELFF
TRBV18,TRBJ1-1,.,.,TGTGCCAGCTCCGTGGCTGGGGAAGACACTGAAGCTTTCTTT,CASSVAGEDTEAFF
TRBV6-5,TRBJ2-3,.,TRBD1,TGTGCCAGCAGTTCCACACGACAGGGAGGCACAGATACGCAGTATTTT,CASSSTRQGGTDTQYF
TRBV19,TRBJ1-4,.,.,TGTGCCAGTAGTATGGGGGAGGCGGCTAATGAAAAACTGTTTTTT,CASSMGEAANEKLFF
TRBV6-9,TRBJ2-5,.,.,TGTGCCAGCAGACCCAGCGGCTTGAGGGCCCAGTACTTC,CASRPSGLRAQYF